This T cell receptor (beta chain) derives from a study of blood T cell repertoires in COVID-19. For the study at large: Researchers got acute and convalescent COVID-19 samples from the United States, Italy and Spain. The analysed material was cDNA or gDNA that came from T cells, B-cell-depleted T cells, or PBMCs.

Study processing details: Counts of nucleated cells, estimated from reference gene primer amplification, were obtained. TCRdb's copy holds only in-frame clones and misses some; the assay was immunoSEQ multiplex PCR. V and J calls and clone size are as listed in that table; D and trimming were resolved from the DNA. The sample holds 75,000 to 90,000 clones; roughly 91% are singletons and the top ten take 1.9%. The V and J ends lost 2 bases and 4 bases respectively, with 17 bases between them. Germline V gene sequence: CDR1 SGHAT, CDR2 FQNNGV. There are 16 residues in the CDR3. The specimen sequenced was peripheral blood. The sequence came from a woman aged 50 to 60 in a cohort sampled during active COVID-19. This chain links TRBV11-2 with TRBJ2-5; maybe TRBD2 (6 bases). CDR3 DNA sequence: TGTGCCAGCAGCTTATCGGCAGGGAGGTCAGGAGAGACCCAGTACTTC. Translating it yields CASSLSAGRSGETQYF.